The clone carrying this T cell receptor (beta chain) was recorded a few times. This record belongs to a study of beta chain features in type 1 diabetes. CDR1 and CDR2 from the germline V gene are GTSNPN and SVGIG (reference sequence). The CDR3 has 13 amino acids. V was trimmed by 4 bases and J by 2 bases, leaving 11 bases between them. What was sequenced were expressed TCRB transcripts, since all of the isolated RNA had been reverse transcribed. Using immunoSEQ multiplex PCR, the repertoire was profiled, and TCRdb retains in-frame clones only, with some absent. The sample has 680,000 or so clones, 15% seen once.

The clonotype comes from a man aged 18-30 years in good health. Sequencing input: naive CD4+ T cells from blood. The chain employs TRBV30 and TRBJ1-1, with D unclear. The CDR3 here is CAWMENRNTEAFF. CDR3 sequence (DNA): TGTGCCTGGATGGAGAACAGAAACACTGAAGCTTTCTTT.